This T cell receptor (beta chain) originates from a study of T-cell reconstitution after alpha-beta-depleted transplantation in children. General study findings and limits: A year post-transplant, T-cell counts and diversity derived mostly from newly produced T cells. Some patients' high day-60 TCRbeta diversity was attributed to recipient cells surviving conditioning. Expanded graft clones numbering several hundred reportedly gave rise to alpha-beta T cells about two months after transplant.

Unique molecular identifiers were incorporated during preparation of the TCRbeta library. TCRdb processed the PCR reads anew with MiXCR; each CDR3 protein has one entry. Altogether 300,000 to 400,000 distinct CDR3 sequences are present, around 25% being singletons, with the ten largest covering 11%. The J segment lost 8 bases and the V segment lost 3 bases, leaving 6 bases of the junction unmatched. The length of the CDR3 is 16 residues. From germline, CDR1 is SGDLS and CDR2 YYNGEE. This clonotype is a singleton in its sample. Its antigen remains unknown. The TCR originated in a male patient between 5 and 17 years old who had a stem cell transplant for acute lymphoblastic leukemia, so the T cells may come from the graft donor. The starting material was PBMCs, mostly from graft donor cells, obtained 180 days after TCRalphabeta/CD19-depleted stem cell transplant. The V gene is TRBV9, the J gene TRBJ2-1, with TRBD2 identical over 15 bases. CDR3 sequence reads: CASSAPGLAGGHEQFF. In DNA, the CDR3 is TGTGCCAGCAGCGCCCCGGGACTAGCGGGAGGTCATGAGCAGTTCTTC. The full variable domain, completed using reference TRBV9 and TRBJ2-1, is DSGVTQTPKHLITATGQRVTLRCSPRSGDLSVYWYQQSLDQGLQFLIQYYNGEERAKGNILERFSAQQFPDLHSELNLSSLELGDSALYFCASSAPGLAGGHEQFFGPGTRLTVL.